This note documents a single TCR beta chain sequence. The data stem from a study of identical twins' blood T cells. In TCRdb, the 5' RACE reads were re-called with MiXCR into one record per CDR3 protein. The top ten hold about 6.1% of the sample, which has roughly 340,000 distinct CDR3 sequences, more than 25% seen once. In germline, CDR1 is MNHNY, CDR2 SVGAGI (reference sequence). The V and J ends lost 0 bases and 2 bases respectively, with 11 bases between them. The CDR3 is 16 residues long. The sequence derives from a woman aged 18-49 years in good health. J is TRBJ1-3 and V is TRBV6-6; no firm D call. The sequenced material came from PBMCs. The CDR3 DNA reads TGTGCCAGCAGTTACTCACACGAGCTTACTGGAAACACCATATATTTT. Translation gives CASSYSHELTGNTIYF.